This entry lists 18 T cell receptor beta chains sequenced from one sample in a study of blood T cell repertoires in COVID-19. The repertoire was sequenced with immunoSEQ multiplex PCR; TCRdb's copy has only in-frame clones and lacks some. The sample has a few hundred thousand clones; roughly nine tenths are singletons. Sequenced sample: peripheral blood. These receptors were taken from a woman aged 40 to 50 who had recovered from COVID-19.

This clone appeared a few times. V gene TRBV7-9 combines with J gene TRBJ1-2; D gene ambiguous. From germline, CDR1 is SEHNR and CDR2 FQNEAQ (reference sequence). The CDR3 is 14 residues long. Trimming pared 6 bases from V and 3 bases from J, leaving 14 bases between. The DNA for the CDR3 is TGTGCCAGCAGAGCACCCAATGCGGACTATGGCTACACCTTC. Its protein product is CASRAPNADYGYTF. Filled out from reference TRBV7-9 and TRBJ1-2, the complete variable domain reads DTGVSQNPRHKITKRGQNVTFRCDPISEHNRLYWYRQTLGQGPEFLTYFQNEAQLEKSRLLSDRFSAERPKGSFSTLEIQRTEQGDSAMYLCASRAPNADYGYTFGSGTRLTVV.

This clone was seen only once. The V and J genes are TRBV29-1 and TRBJ2-1, with 8 positions matching TRBD2. The CDR3 loop spans 13 amino acids. V shed 4 bases and J 7 bases; nucleotides not matched to a gene: 6. The germline gives CDR1 SQVTM, CDR2 ANQGSEA. As DNA, the CDR3 is TGCAGCGTTGTTAATAGCGGGAATAATGAGCAGTTCTTC. It translates to CSVVNSGNNEQFF.

The V gene is TRBV5-1, the J gene TRBJ2-2; no clear D gene. V lost 0 bases to trimming and J lost 4 bases, with 4 bases between them. CDR3 length equals 13 residues. Germline CDR1 is SGHRS and CDR2 is YFSETQ. This CDR3 reads CASSLGGTGELFF. CDR3 DNA sequence: TGCGCCAGCAGCTTGGGAGGCACCGGGGAGCTGTTTTTT.

CDR3 sequence (DNA): TGTGCCAGCAGCTTAGGTGGAGACTACGAGCAGTACGTC. It specifies CASSLGGDYEQYV. V and J are TRBV7-2 and TRBJ2-7; no clear D. The CDR3 loop spans 13 amino acids. The germline CDR1 and CDR2 sequences are SGHTA and FQGNSA. The ends were cut back, 1 base at V and 3 bases at J, with 7 bases in the middle.

The CDR3 loop is CAWALHEQFF. For the CDR3, the DNA is TGTGCCTGGGCCCTCCATGAGCAGTTCTTC. The chain is built from TRBV30 and TRBJ2-1; D call uncertain. Trimming pared 5 bases from V and 8 bases from J, leaving 7 bases between. The CDR3 contains 10 residues. Germline CDR1 reads GTSNPN; CDR2 reads SVGIG (reference sequence). The full variable domain, its missing parts supplied by reference TRBV30 and TRBJ2-1, is SQTIHQWPATLVQPVGSPLSLECTVEGTSNPNLYWYRQAAGRGLQLLFYSVGIGQISSEVPQNLSASRPQDRQFILSSKKLLLSDSGFYLCAWALHEQFFGPGTRLTVL.

The rearrangement joins TRBV10-2 to TRBJ2-5, with D perhaps TRBD1 (5 bases). Germline lookup yields CDR1 WSHSY and CDR2 SAAADI. Trimming took off 6 bases at V and 4 bases at J, with 9 bases between the two ends. The CDR3 runs to 12 residues. The CDR3 loop is CASSRALETQYF. The CDR3, as DNA: TGCGCCAGCAGCAGGGCCCTAGAGACCCAGTACTTC.

The chain recombines TRBV6-5 with TRBJ2-1; D not certain. Trimming stripped 4 bases from V and 0 bases from J, with 10 bases between. The CDR3 runs to 15 residues. Germline V gene lookup returns CDR1 MNHEY and CDR2 SVGAGI. In DNA form, the CDR3 reads TGTGCCAGCAGTTCCGCGCGTAGCTCCTACAATGAGCAGTTCTTC. Protein product: CASSSARSSYNEQFF.

The rearrangement links TRBV10-3 to TRBJ1-1; the D gene is possibly TRBD1 (6 bases). In germline, CDR1 is ENHRY, CDR2 SYGVKD. Deletions cut 4 bases from V and 7 bases from J, with 13 bases between. This CDR3 region has 13 residues. CDR3 in amino acids: CAISGGGQVEAFF. CDR3 nucleotide sequence: TGTGCCATCAGTGGGGGGGGACAAGTTGAAGCTTTCTTT.

V usage is TRBV6-5 and J usage is TRBJ1-1; D ambiguous. Trimming removed 2 bases at V and 3 bases at J, with 7 bases between. The length of the CDR3 is 13 residues. Germline V gene sequence: CDR1 MNHEY, CDR2 SVGAGI. The CDR3 sequence: CASSYVSDTEAFF. CDR3 nucleotides: TGTGCCAGCAGTTACGTCTCAGACACTGAAGCTTTCTTT.

The genes are TRBV10-3 and TRBJ1-2; 10 positions match TRBD1. Looked up from germline, CDR1 is ENHRY and CDR2 is SYGVKD. The ends lost 9 bases at V and 3 bases at J; junction bases unmatched: 16. This CDR3 region has 17 residues. The CDR3 spells CAILAGQGTTGDYGYTF. The CDR3 DNA follows: TGTGCCATATTGGCGGGACAGGGGACGACTGGTGACTATGGCTACACCTTC.

The chain employs TRBV5-4 and TRBJ2-5; TRBD2 agrees at 10 bases. The junction had 8 bases not matched to a gene; V was cut back by 4 bases and J by 5 bases. Germline assignment: CDR1 SGHNT and CDR2 YYREEE (reference sequence). The CDR3 is 15 residues long. Written as DNA, the CDR3 is TGTGCCAGCAGCATCAGCGGGGGGGCGGGTGAGACCCAGTACTTC. This encodes CASSISGGAGETQYF. Together with reference TRBV5-4 and TRBJ2-5, the CDR3 gives the full variable domain: ETGVTQSPTHLIKTRGQQVTLRCSSQSGHNTVSWYQQALGQGPQFIFQYYREEENGRGNFPPRFSGLQFPNYSSELNVNALELDDSALYLCASSISGGAGETQYFGPGTRLLVL.

The chain employs TRBV7-9 and TRBJ2-5; 10 bases agree with TRBD2. The V and J ends lost 3 bases and 2 bases, in that order; junction bases with no gene match: 3. Germline values: CDR1 SEHNR, CDR2 FQNEAQ (reference sequence). CDR3 length: 15 residues. The CDR3 protein is CASSFPAGGQETQYF. The CDR3 region has the DNA TGTGCCAGCAGCTTTCCAGCGGGGGGGCAAGAGACCCAGTACTTC.

This rearrangement joins TRBV7-9 to TRBJ1-2; 7 nucleotides match TRBD1. V trimming: 7 bases; J trimming: 8 bases; junction bases outside the gene matches: 13. CDR1 is SEHNR, CDR2 FQNEAQ, per germline (reference sequence). The CDR3 consists of 14 residues. The CDR3 loop reads CASTPGGGREGYTF. DNA for the CDR3: TGTGCCAGCACCCCCGGAGGGGGCAGGGAAGGCTACACCTTC.

The chain uses TRBV10-2 and TRBJ2-2, with 10 bases that match TRBD2. Germline loops: CDR1 WSHSY, CDR2 SAAADI. V lost 8 bases and J lost 6; bases outside the gene matches: 6. This CDR3 is 14 amino acids long. CDR3 DNA: TGCGCCAGCTCGTCTCTAGCGGGAGCCGGGGAGCTGTTTTTT. Translated, it gives CASSSLAGAGELFF.

This sequence joins TRBV24-1 and TRBJ2-1, with D maybe TRBD2 (6 bases). The CDR3 spans 14 residues. CDR1 and CDR2 from the germline V gene are KGHDR and SFDVKD. Deletions cut 0 bases from V and 6 bases from J, with 8 bases between. CDR3 amino acids: CATSDLGLFNEQFF. DNA for the CDR3: TGTGCCACCAGTGATTTGGGACTATTCAATGAGCAGTTCTTC.

V and J are TRBV19 and TRBJ1-4; TRBD1 matches at 7 bases. Germline CDR1 and CDR2: LNHDA and SQIVND (reference sequence). Trimming at V came to 1 base and at J to 0 bases, leaving 8 bases not matched to a gene. There are 18 residues in the CDR3. CDR3 coding DNA: TGTGCCAGTAGTATAGGGCGGGACAGTACTGCAACTAATGAAAAACTGTTTTTT. Translated: CASSIGRDSTATNEKLFF.

The genes are TRBV11-3 and TRBJ2-7; D may be TRBD2 (6 bases). This CDR3 contains 14 residues. Germline CDR1 and CDR2: SGHNT and YENEEA. The V and J ends lost 1 base and 5 bases respectively, with 12 bases between them. This CDR3 is CASSLATGAHEQYF. CDR3 coding DNA: TGTGCCAGCAGCTTAGCCACGGGAGCCCACGAGCAGTACTTC.

This clone was detected only a few times. The chain's CDR3 is CASSPRTSGSVGQETQYF. CDR3 bases: TGTGCCAGTAGTCCCCGGACTAGCGGGAGCGTCGGCCAAGAGACCCAGTACTTC. The chain carries TRBV19 and TRBJ2-5, with 13 bases fitting TRBD2. V lost 5 bases to trimming and J lost 1 base; unmatched junction nucleotides: 10. Germline V lookup: CDR1 LNHDA, CDR2 SQIVND (reference sequence). This CDR3 has 18 amino acids.